Listed here are 17 T cell receptor beta chains from one sample, sequenced in a study of blood T cells in healthy people across ages. Through a sample-barcoded 5' primer and a J-beta primer mix, a second PCR was run for roughly 7 to 12 cycles. TCRdb called the 5' RACE reads again in MiXCR, with one record for every CDR3 protein. The data contain around 500,000 distinct CDR3 sequences, roughly a quarter of them singletons. In addition, the sample was reused for a study of T cells of mothers and their children.

The sequenced sample consisted of blood. The receptors were gathered from a boy aged 2-15 years in good health.

The chain employs TRBV30 and TRBJ1-2, with TRBD1 identical over 8 bases. The CDR3 is 13 residues long. V was clipped by 3 bases and J by 5 bases; unmatched bases: 5. Germline V gives CDR1 GTSNPN, CDR2 SVGIG (reference sequence). This CDR3 is CAWRSQGVYGYTF. For the CDR3, the DNA is TGTGCCTGGAGGTCACAGGGGGTGTATGGCTACACCTTC.

V usage is TRBV4-3 and J usage is TRBJ2-1; 9 nucleotides line up with TRBD2. Looked up from germline, CDR1 is LGHNA and CDR2 is YSLEER. The CDR3 consists of 16 residues. J was trimmed by 7 bases and V by 3 bases; bases with no gene match: 10. CDR3 DNA sequence: TGCGCCAGCAGCCATTCTAGCGGGACGGGAAAGAATGAGCAGTTCTTC. Its protein is CASSHSSGTGKNEQFF.

This clonotype was recorded once. The rearrangement uses TRBV7-2 and TRBJ1-1, with D unresolved. V lost 2 bases and J 11 bases, leaving 18 bases between the germline ends. The CDR3 is 14 amino acids. Germline lookup yields CDR1 SGHTA and CDR2 FQGNSA. Here the CDR3 DNA reads TGTGCCAGCAGCTTACCCCGATGGTCCGAACGTGCTTTCTTT. Translated: CASSLPRWSERAFF. Looking up the rest from reference TRBV7-2 and TRBJ1-1 gives the full variable domain: GAGVSQSPSNKVTEKGKDVELRCDPISGHTALYWYRQSLGQGLEFLIYFQGNSAPDKSGLPSDRFSAERTGGSVSTLTIQRTQQEDSAVYLCASSLPRWSERAFFGQGTRLTVV.

This rearrangement joins TRBV11-2 to TRBJ1-4; 9 bases match TRBD1. The CDR3 covers 14 residues. Per the germline V gene, CDR1 is SGHAT and CDR2 is FQNNGV. After removal of 4 bases from V and 8 bases from J, the junction contained 5 bases not matched to a gene. The DNA for the CDR3 is TGTGCCAGCAGCTCCGGGACAGGGAGAGAAAAACTGTTTTTT. It is translated as CASSSGTGREKLFF.

There are a few counts of this clonotype. The chain recombines TRBV6-6 with TRBJ1-2; 7 bases are a match to TRBD1. The CDR3 covers 14 residues. The ends lost 7 bases at V and 3 bases at J; junction bases unmatched: 8. Germline CDR1 and CDR2: MNHNY and SVGAGI (reference sequence). The CDR3 here is CASTTGEVYYGYTF. CDR3 in DNA: TGTGCCAGCACTACAGGGGAGGTTTACTATGGCTACACCTTC.

The chain links TRBV7-8 to TRBJ2-5; D may match TRBD1 or TRBD2 (5 bases each). CDR3 length: 17 residues. From germline, CDR1 is SGHVS and CDR2 FQNEAQ. Trimming shortened V by 4 bases and J by 2 bases, and 20 bases separated the two germline ends. The CDR3 DNA follows: TGTGCCAGCAGCTCATCCCTTTATGGGGGTAGACAAGAGACCCAGTACTTC. Its protein is CASSSSLYGGRQETQYF.

On this clonotype: A much more abundant neighbour one base away suggests this may be a read error. The gene calls are TRBV3-1 and TRBJ2-2, with D maybe TRBD2 (5 bases). CDR3 length: 14 amino acids. Germline loops: CDR1 LGHDT, CDR2 YNNKEL (reference sequence). The CDR3 DNA sequence: TGTGCCAGCAGTTTCAATAGTGGCACCGGGGAGCTGCTTTTT. This sequence encodes CASSFNSGTGELLF.

The chain has TRBV12-3 or TRBV12-4 and TRBJ1-5, with D unclear. The CDR3 consists of 14 residues. V was trimmed by 3 bases and J by 3 bases, leaving 9 bases between them. CDR3 in amino acids: CASSFAASNQPQHF. The CDR3 DNA follows: TGTGCCAGCAGTTTTGCGGCCTCCAATCAGCCCCAGCATTTT.

This chain uses TRBV14 with TRBJ2-6; D ambiguous. Trimming took off 0 bases at V and 0 bases at J, with 9 bases between the two ends. CDR3 length equals 17 residues. The V gene's germline CDR1 is SGHDN and CDR2 FVKESK. The CDR3 DNA reads as TGTGCCAGCAGCCAAGATGTCTTTGCCTCTGGGGCCAACGTCCTGACTTTC. This encodes CASSQDVFASGANVLTF.

The V call is TRBV10-3, the J call TRBJ2-2; D is tentatively TRBD1 or TRBD2 (5 bases each). CDR1 and CDR2 (germline): ENHRY, SYGVKD. V lost 3 bases, J lost 2 bases, and 10 bases lay in between. The CDR3 runs to 15 residues. CDR3 region: CAISDRDGNTGELFF. The CDR3 nucleotides are TGTGCCATCAGTGATCGGGACGGAAACACCGGGGAGCTGTTTTTT.

The genes are TRBV2 and TRBJ2-1; no clear D gene. The germline V and J ends were trimmed by 0 bases and 9 bases, with 12 bases remaining between them. The germline gives CDR1 SNHLY, CDR2 FYNNEI. The CDR3 runs to 14 residues. CDR3 sequence (DNA): TGTGCCAGCAGTGAAGCCCTAAGCGAGACTGAGCAGTTCTTC. It yields the protein CASSEALSETEQFF.

V usage is TRBV29-1 and J usage is TRBJ1-5, with 7 bases aligning to TRBD1. V gave up 7 bases and J gave up 5 bases; unmatched junction bases: 8. Per the germline V gene, CDR1 is SQVTM and CDR2 is ANQGSEA. This CDR3 is 13 amino acids long. In nucleotides, the CDR3 is TGCAGCGCCAAACAGGGGAGGGATCAGCCCCAGCATTTT. It encodes CSAKQGRDQPQHF.

This clonotype occurred a few times. The chain is built from TRBV6-5 and TRBJ1-1; D gene uncertain. Germline V gene sequence: CDR1 MNHEY, CDR2 SVGAGI. The V gene lost 0 bases and the J gene lost 7 bases, with 9 bases spanning the gap. This CDR3 is 13 amino acids long. This CDR3 reads CASSYSRGIEAFF. As DNA, the CDR3 is TGTGCCAGCAGTTACTCGAGAGGCATTGAAGCTTTCTTT.

The V gene is TRBV3-1, the J gene TRBJ1-4; D is possibly TRBD1 (6 bases). V shed 1 base and J shed 4 bases, with 16 bases lying between them. CDR1 is LGHDT and CDR2 is YNNKEL in the germline V gene (reference sequence). The CDR3 extends over 17 amino acids. The CDR3 DNA reads as TGTGCCAGCAGCCAAGGCTTGCCGGGACAACTTAATGAAAAACTGTTTTTT. Protein: CASSQGLPGQLNEKLFF.

The V and J genes are TRBV7-2 and TRBJ2-7; TRBD2 matches at 11 bases. J was trimmed by 3 bases and V by 1 base; bases with no gene match: 11. The CDR3 contains 18 residues. Germline assignment: CDR1 SGHTA and CDR2 FQGNSA. CDR3: CASSLDGVAGGMGYEQYF. CDR3 DNA: TGTGCCAGCAGCTTAGACGGAGTAGCGGGGGGGATGGGCTACGAGCAGTACTTC.

The table lists this clonotype with many counts. The chain links TRBV6-2 or TRBV6-3 to TRBJ2-1, with 10 bases matching TRBD2. CDR3 size: 14 residues. The germline V gene encodes CDR1 MNHEY and CDR2 SVGEGT. V shed 6 bases, J shed 4 bases, and the junction held 3 bases outside the gene matches. The CDR3, as DNA: TGTGCCAGCAGCCGGACTAGCGGTTACAATGAGCAGTTCTTC. Translating it yields CASSRTSGYNEQFF.

The V call is TRBV28, the J call TRBJ1-2; D gene ambiguous. Trimming cost V 5 bases and J 9 bases, with 19 bases left between them. The V gene's germline CDR1 is MDHEN and CDR2 SYDVKM. The CDR3 spans 14 residues. CDR3 in amino acids: CASSPLNDPLSYTF. The DNA of the CDR3 is TGTGCCAGCAGTCCGCTTAATGATCCACTTAGCTACACCTTC.